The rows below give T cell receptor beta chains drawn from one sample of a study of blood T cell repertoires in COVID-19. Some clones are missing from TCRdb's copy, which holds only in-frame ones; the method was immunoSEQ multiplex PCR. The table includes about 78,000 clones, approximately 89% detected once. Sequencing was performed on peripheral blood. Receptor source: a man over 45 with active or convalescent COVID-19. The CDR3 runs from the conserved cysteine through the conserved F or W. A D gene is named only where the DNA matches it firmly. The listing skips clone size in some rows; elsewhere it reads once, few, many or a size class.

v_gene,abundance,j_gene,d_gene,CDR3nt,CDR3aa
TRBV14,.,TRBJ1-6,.,TGTGCCAGCAGCCAAGTTATCGAGGCACCCCTCCACTTT,CASSQVIEAPLHF
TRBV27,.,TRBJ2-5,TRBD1,TGTGCCAGCAGCCCTTGGGACAGGTACCAAGAGACCCAGTACTTC,CASSPWDRYQETQYF
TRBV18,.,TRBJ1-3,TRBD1,TGTGCCAGCTCACCACCCGCGACAGGGAGTGGAAACACCATATATTTT,CASSPPATGSGNTIYF
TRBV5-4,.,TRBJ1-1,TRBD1,TGTGCCAGCAGCTTGGCCGCAGGGGGAGACACTGAAGCTTTCTTT,CASSLAAGGDTEAFF
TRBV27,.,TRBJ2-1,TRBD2,TGTGCCAGCAGCCCTAGCGGGGCAGGGAACAATGAGCAGTTCTTC,CASSPSGAGNNEQFF
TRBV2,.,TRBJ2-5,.,TGTGCCAGCAGTGTTGACAAACAAGAGACCCAGTACTTC,CASSVDKQETQYF
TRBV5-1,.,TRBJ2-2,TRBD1,TGCGCCAGCAGCTCCGGGACAGGGGACGCCGGGGAGCTGTTTTTT,CASSSGTGDAGELFF
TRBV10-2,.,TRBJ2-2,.,TGCGCCAGCGGCCCTAGGGGCGCGACGAACACCGGGGAGCTGTTTTTT,CASGPRGATNTGELFF
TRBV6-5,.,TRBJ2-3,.,TGTGCCAGCAGTTACGGGGCAGGCCTTACAGATACGCAGTATTTT,CASSYGAGLTDTQYF
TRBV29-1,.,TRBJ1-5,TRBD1,TGCAGCGTTGGGGACAGGGGGTACGATCAGCCCCAGCATTTT,CSVGDRGYDQPQHF
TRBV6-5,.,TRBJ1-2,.,TGTGCCAGCAGTTCCGTCCCCCTGAGCTATGGCTACACCTTC,CASSSVPLSYGYTF
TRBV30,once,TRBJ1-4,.,TGTGCCTGGAGTGTACTTGGTGGGGCGAATGAAAAACTGTTTTTT,CAWSVLGGANEKLFF
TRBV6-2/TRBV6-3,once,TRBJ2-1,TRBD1,TGTGCCAGCAGTCCAGACAGGGGCTACTACAATGAGCAGTTCTTC,CASSPDRGYYNEQFF
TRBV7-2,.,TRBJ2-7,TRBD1,TGTGCCAGCAGCTTAGCCCAGACAGGGTGGAGCGAGCAGTACTTC,CASSLAQTGWSEQYF
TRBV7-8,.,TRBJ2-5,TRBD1,TGTGCCAGCCGAACCGCGGGGACAGGGGGAGTTGAGACCCAGTACTTC,CASRTAGTGGVETQYF
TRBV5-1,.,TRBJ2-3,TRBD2,TGCGCCAGCAGCCCCGGAGGGACTAGCGGGGATACGCAGTATTTT,CASSPGGTSGDTQYF
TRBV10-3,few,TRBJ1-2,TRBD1,TGTGCCATCAGTGGGCCGGGACAGGGATTAGAGGACTATGGCTACACCTTC,CAISGPGQGLEDYGYTF
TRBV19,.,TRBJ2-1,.,TGTGCTATGGGGCAGGTTTTAAATGAGCAGTTCTTC,CAMGQVLNEQFF
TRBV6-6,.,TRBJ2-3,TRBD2,TGTGCCAGCAGGGGGACTAGCGTCAATGTGCAGTATTTT,CASRGTSVNVQYF
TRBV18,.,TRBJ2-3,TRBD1,TGTGCCAGCTCACCGGTAGGCAGGGGGCTAACAGATACGCAGTATTTT,CASSPVGRGLTDTQYF
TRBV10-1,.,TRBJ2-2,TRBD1,TGCGCCAGCAGTGAGAGGGGACAGACCGGGGAGCTGTTTTTT,CASSERGQTGELFF
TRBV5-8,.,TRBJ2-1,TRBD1,TGTGCCAGCCCTGTCTTGGACAGGGAATACAATGAGCAGTTCTTC,CASPVLDREYNEQFF
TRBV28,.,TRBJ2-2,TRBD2,TGTGCCAGCAAGAGCGGGGGGGCCGATCACACCGGGGAGCTGTTTTTT,CASKSGGADHTGELFF
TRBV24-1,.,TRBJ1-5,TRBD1,TGTGCCACCAGTGACCTTGGGACAGGGCCCAATCAGCCCCAGCATTTT,CATSDLGTGPNQPQHF
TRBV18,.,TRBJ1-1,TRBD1,TGTGCCAGCTCTCGGACAGGACCGAGCACTGAAGCTTTCTTT,CASSRTGPSTEAFF
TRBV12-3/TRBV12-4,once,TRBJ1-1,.,TGTGCCAGCAGTTTAAACATAAACACTGAAGCTTTCTTT,CASSLNINTEAFF
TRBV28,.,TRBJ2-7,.,TGTGCCAGCCGGAGTAGGGGGGGCGAGCAGTACTTC,CASRSRGGEQYF
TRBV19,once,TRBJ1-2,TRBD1,TGTGCCAGTAGTATCTGGGACAGCAACTCTAACTATGGCTACACCTTC,CASSIWDSNSNYGYTF
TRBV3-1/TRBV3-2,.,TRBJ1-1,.,TGTGCCAGCAGACCCTCGGGACAATCGATGAACACTGAAGCTTTCTTT,CASRPSGQSMNTEAFF
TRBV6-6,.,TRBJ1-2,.,TGTGCCAGCAGTTCCCGGGGATCGTGGGGCTACACCTTC,CASSSRGSWGYTF
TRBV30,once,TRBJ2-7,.,TGTGCCTGGAGGGGCAGGGGCTCCTACGAGCAGTACTTC,CAWRGRGSYEQYF